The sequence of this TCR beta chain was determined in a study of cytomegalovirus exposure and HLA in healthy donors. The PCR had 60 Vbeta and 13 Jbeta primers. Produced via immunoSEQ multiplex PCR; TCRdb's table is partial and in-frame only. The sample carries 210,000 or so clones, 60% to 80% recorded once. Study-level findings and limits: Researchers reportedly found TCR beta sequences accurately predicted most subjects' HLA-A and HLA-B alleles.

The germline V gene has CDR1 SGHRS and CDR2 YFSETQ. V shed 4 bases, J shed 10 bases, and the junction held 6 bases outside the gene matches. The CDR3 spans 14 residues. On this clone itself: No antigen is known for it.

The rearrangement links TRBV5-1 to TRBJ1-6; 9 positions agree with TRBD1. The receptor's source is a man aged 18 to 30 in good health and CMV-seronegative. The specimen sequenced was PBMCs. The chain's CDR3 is CASSQGQGESPLHF. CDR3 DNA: TGCGCCAGCAGCCAGGGACAGGGCGAGTCACCCCTCCACTTT.